This entry features one T cell receptor beta chain sequence. These data belong to a study of blood T cell repertoires in COVID-19. Study background: Acute and convalescent COVID-19 samples came from the United States, Italy and Spain. Sources were T cells, B-cell-depleted T cells, or PBMCs; the material itself was cDNA or gDNA.

The CDR3 consists of 12 residues. Trimming removed 6 bases from V and 8 bases from J, with 8 bases in between. Germline CDR1 and CDR2: SNHLY and FYNNEI. How the authors handled the data: Estimates of nucleated cell counts were drawn from the amplification of reference gene primers. Clones were read by immunoSEQ multiplex PCR, and TCRdb kept only the in-frame ones, dropping some. V and J calls and clone size are as listed in that table; D and trimming were resolved from the DNA. Counted here are around 86,000 clones, approximately 86% occurring once; the ten biggest clones make up about 31%. Sequencing was done on a sample of peripheral blood. The TCR sequence derives from a woman of 80 years or more with acute or convalescent COVID-19. This sequence joins TRBV2 and TRBJ1-6; possible D gene TRBD1, 6 bases. The CDR3 nucleotides read TGTGCCAGCAGGGACAGTGATTCACCCCTCCACTTT. It yields the protein CASRDSDSPLHF.